This T cell receptor beta chain was recovered during a study of blood T cell repertoires in COVID-19. For the study at large: Sources were T cells, B-cell-depleted T cells, or PBMCs; the material itself was cDNA or gDNA.

Per the study methods: The authors estimated nucleated cell counts from reference gene primer amplification. TCRdb keeps only in-frame clones here, not all; method: immunoSEQ multiplex PCR. V and J calls and clone size come straight from that table; D and trimming were deduced from the DNA. The table records 300,000 to 400,000 clones, around 85% of them present only once. Participants, about 18 to 100 years old, spanned 25 or so US areas. The CDR3 spans 14 residues. The genes are TRBV21-1 and TRBJ1-1; no check of the table's D call, TRBD1, against the DNA was made. TRBV21-1 is tagged as a pseudogene. The clonotype comes from a woman in her twenties or thirties who had been exposed to COVID-19. Specimen: PBMCs or T cells enriched from blood (not recorded which). CDR3 bases: TGTGCCAGCAGCAAAGTGATGGACAGGGTTGAAGCTTTCTTT. It encodes CASSKVMDRVEAFF.